Reported below is one T cell receptor beta chain. Its antigen is undetermined. V lost 4 bases, J lost 4 bases, and 19 bases lay in between. From germline, CDR1 is GTSNPN and CDR2 SVGIG (reference sequence). CDR3 length: 15 residues. The sample comes from a study of cytomegalovirus exposure and HLA in healthy donors. Study in general: There were tens of millions of unique TCRs (from HLA-typed donors) in an early data release. Study-wide findings and caveats: A later analysis found most CMV-associated TCR beta chains apparently HLA-restricted. V- and J-gene trimming in TCR beta was tied to a missense DCLRE1C variant by an analysis performed later. CMV antigen specificity of a few CMV-associated chains was confirmed in vitro.

The PCR contained 60 Vbeta and 13 Jbeta primers. Method: immunoSEQ multiplex PCR; TCRdb's copy keeps in-frame clones and lacks some. The repertoire holds about 170,000 clones, with roughly 84% as singletons. The TCR originated in a male donor in good health and CMV-seronegative. The sequenced sample was PBMCs. The chain joins TRBV30 to TRBJ1-1, with a weak D call TRBD1 (6 bases). In DNA form, the CDR3 reads TGTGCCTGGATCGCGCGAGGGGGATGGGGCACTGAAGCTTTCTTT. Amino acids: CAWIARGGWGTEAFF.